A single TCR beta chain is shown here with its context. What it binds is not known. This record comes from a study of response to subunit inactivated influenza vaccine. Trimming shortened V by 4 bases and J by 4 bases, and 14 bases separated the two germline ends. The V gene's germline CDR1 is LNHDA and CDR2 SQIVND (reference sequence). The CDR3 runs to 15 residues. The study's findings and limits: The authors suggested that every seasonal influenza vaccination recruits few new T cells.

TCRdb reprocessed the RT-PCR reads with MiXCR, giving one entry per CDR3 protein. In the table there are 550,000 to 800,000 distinct CDR3 sequences, around a sixth of which are singletons. The sample here was PBMCs from blood, taken approximately 13 days after vaccination. This sequence was found in a man aged 45-60 years who received an inactivated influenza vaccine. The J gene is TRBJ1-5, the V gene TRBV19, with D possibly TRBD1 on 6 matching bases. The CDR3, as DNA: TGTGCCAGTAGTAAGGGGGAAGCCAATAATCAGCCCCAGCATTTT. This codes for CASSKGEANNQPQHF.